This T cell receptor beta chain was sequenced during a study of Graves' ophthalmopathy and Graves' hyperthyroidism. RNA served as the template for amplifying TCR beta CDR3 regions. RT-PCR was first run with HTBI primers, then multiplex PCR in a second round. TCRdb ran MiXCR on the multiplex PCR reads and lists one entry per CDR3 protein. The sample yields 650,000 to 900,000 distinct CDR3 sequences, 40% seen once. Moderate-to-severe activity, with CAS ≥3, NOSPECS ≥4 and duration under 3 months, characterized the donors with ophthalmopathy. Establishment of the diagnosis relied upon clinical symptoms, serum thyroxine, TRAb, thyroid ultrasound and orbital computed tomography. Findings of the study overall: Distinction of ophthalmopathy from stable hyperthyroidism by a 13-signature model reached approximately 88% sensitivity and approximately 80% specificity. In blood appeared most of the expanded thyroid clonotypes whose frequency exceeded 0.001.

The V and J ends lost 5 bases and 0 bases respectively, with 13 bases between them. This CDR3 has 16 amino acids. Looked up from germline, CDR1 is SGHTA and CDR2 is FQGNSA. This clonotype was seen ten or more times. Its target is unknown. The V gene is TRBV7-2, the J gene TRBJ2-2; possible D gene TRBD2, 6 bases. The sample consisted of peripheral blood. This TCR came from an adult man with Graves' ophthalmopathy. The CDR3 region is CASSPGGAANTGELFF. DNA for the CDR3: TGTGCCAGCAGCCCCGGGGGTGCCGCGAACACCGGGGAGCTGTTTTTT.